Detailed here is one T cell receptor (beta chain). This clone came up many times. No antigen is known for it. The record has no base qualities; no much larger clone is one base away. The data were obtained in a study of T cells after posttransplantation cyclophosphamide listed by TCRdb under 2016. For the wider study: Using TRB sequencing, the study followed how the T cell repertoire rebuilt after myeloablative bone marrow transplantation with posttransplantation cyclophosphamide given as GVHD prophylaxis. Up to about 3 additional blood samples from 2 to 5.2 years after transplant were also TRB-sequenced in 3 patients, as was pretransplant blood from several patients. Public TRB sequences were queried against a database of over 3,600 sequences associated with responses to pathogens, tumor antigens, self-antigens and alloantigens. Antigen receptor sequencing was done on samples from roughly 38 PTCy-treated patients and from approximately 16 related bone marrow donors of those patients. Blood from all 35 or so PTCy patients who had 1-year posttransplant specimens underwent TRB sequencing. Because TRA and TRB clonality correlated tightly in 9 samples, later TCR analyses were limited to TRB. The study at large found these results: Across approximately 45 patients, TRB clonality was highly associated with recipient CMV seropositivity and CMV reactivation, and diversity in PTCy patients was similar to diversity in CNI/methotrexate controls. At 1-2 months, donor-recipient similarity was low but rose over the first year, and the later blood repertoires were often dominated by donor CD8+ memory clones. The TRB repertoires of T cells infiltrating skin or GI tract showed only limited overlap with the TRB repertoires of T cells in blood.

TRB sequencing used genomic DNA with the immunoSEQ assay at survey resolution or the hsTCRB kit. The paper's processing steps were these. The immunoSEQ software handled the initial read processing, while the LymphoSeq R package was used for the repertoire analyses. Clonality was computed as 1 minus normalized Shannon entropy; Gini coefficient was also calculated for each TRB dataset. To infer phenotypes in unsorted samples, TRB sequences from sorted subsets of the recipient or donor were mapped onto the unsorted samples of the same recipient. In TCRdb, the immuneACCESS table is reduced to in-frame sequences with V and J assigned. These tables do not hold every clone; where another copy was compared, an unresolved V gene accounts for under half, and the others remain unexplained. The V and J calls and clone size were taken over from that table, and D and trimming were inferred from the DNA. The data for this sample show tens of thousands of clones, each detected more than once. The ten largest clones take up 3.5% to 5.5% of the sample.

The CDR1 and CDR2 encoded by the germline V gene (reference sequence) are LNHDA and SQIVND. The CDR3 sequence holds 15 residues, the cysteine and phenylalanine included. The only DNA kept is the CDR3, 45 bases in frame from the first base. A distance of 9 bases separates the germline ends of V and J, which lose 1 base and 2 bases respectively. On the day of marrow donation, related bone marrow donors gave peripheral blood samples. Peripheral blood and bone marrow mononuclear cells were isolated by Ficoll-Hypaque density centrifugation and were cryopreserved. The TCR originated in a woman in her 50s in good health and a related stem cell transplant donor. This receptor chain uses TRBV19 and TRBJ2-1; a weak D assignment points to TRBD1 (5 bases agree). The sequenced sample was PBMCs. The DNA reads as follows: TGTGCCAGTAGTATAGTTGCCAGGGCCTACAATGAGCAGTTCTTC. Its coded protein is CASSIVARAYNEQFF.